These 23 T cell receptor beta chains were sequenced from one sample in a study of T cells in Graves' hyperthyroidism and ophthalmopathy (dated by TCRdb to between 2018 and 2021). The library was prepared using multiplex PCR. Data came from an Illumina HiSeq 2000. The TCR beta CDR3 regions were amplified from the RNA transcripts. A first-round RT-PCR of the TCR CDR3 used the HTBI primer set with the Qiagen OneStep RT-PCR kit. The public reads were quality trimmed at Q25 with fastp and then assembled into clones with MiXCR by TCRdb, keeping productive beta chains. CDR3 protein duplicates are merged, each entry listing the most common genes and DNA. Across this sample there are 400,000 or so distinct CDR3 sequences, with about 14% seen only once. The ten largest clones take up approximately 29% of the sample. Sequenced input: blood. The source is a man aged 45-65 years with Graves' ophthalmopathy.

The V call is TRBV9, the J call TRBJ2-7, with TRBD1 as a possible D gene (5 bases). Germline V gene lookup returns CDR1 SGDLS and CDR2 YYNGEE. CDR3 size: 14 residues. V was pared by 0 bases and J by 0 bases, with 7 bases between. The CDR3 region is CASSVGQNSYEQYF. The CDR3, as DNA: TGTGCCAGCAGCGTAGGACAGAACTCCTACGAGCAGTACTTC.

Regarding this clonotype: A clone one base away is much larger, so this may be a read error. This CDR3 reads CASSLRPDSSHNEQFF. The CDR3 DNA reads as TGTGCCAGCAGCTTACGTCCAGACAGCTCCCACAATGAGCAGTTCTTC. The chain combines TRBV7-9 with TRBJ2-1, with a possible D match to TRBD1 (5 bases). This CDR3 is 16 amino acids long. Germline loops: CDR1 SEHNR, CDR2 FQNEAQ (reference sequence).

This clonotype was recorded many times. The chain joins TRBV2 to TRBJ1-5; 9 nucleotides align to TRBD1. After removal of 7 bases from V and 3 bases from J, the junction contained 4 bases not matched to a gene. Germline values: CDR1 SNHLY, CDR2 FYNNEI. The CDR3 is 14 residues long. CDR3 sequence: CASKRQGDNQPQHF. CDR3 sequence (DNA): TGTGCCAGCAAACGACAGGGGGACAATCAGCCCCAGCATTTT.

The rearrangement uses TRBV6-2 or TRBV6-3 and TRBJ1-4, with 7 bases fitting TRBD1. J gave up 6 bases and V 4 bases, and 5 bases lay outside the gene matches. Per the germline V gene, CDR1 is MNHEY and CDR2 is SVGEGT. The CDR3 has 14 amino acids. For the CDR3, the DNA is TGTGCCAGCAGTTGGGACAGCTCCTATGAAAAACTGTTTTTT. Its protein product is CASSWDSSYEKLFF.

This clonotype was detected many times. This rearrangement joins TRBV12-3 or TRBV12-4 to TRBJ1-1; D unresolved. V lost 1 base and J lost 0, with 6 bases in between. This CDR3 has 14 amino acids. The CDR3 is CASSLEDMNTEAFF. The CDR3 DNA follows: TGTGCCAGCAGTTTAGAAGACATGAACACTGAAGCTTTCTTT.

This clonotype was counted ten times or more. The CDR3: CASSPGQIYTF. The DNA for the CDR3 is TGTGCCAGCAGCCCGGGACAGATCTACACCTTC. The rearrangement uses TRBV2 and TRBJ1-2, with TRBD1 identical over 7 bases. CDR3 length: 11 amino acids. The germline V gene has CDR1 SNHLY and CDR2 FYNNEI. Unmatched junction bases numbered 5, after V lost 6 bases and J lost 10 bases.

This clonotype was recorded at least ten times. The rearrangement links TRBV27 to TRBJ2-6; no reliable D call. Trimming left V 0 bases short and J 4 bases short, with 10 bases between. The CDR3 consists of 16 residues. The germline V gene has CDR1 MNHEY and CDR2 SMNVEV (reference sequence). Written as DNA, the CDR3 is TGTGCCAGCAGTTTATCCCGAGGCCTCGGGGCCAACGTCCTGACTTTC. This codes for CASSLSRGLGANVLTF.

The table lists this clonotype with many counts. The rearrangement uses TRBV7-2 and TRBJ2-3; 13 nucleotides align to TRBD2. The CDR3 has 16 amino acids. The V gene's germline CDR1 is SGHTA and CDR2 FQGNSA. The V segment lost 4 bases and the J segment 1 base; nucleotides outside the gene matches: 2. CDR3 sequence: CASSSGTSGGTDTQYF. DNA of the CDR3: TGTGCCAGCAGCTCCGGGACTAGCGGGGGCACAGATACGCAGTATTTT.

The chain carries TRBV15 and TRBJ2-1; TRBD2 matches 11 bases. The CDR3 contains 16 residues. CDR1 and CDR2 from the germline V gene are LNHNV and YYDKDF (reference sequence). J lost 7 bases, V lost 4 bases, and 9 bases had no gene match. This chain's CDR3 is CATSKAGSGGVNEQFF. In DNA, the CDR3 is TGTGCCACCAGCAAAGCTGGTAGCGGGGGGGTAAATGAGCAGTTCTTC.

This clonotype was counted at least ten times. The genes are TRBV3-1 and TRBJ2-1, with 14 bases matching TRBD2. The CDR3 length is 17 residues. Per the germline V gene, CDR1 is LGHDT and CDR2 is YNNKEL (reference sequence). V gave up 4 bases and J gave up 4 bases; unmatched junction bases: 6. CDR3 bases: TGTGCCAGCAGCCTTGGGACTAGCGGGAGTTCGTACAATGAGCAGTTCTTC. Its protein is CASSLGTSGSSYNEQFF.

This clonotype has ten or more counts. CDR3 nucleotides: TGTGCCAGCAGTCAGAGTCGGGATTGGAGCTCCTATAATTCACCCCTCCACTTT. This sequence encodes CASSQSRDWSSYNSPLHF. The rearrangement links TRBV3-1 to TRBJ1-6; the D is unclear. This CDR3 has 18 amino acids. Looked up from germline, CDR1 is LGHDT and CDR2 is YNNKEL (reference sequence). Trimming left V 6 bases short and J 0 bases short, with 18 bases between.

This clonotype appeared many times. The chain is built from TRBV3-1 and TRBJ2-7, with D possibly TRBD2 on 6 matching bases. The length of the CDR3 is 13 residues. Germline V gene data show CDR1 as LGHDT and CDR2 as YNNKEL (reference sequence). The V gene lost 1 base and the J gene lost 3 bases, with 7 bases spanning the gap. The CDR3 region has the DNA TGTGCCAGCAGCCAAGGCGGGGACTACGAGCAGTACTTC. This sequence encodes CASSQGGDYEQYF.

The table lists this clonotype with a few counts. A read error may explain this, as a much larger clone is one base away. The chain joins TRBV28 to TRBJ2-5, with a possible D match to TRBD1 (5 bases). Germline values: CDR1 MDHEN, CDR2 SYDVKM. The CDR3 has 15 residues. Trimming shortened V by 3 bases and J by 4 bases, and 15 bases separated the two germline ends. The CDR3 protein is CASSFPRRVLETQYF. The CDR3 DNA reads TGTGCCAGCAGTTTTCCGCGCAGGGTTCTAGAGACCCAGTACTTC. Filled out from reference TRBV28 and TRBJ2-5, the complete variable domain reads DVKVTQSSRYLVKRTGEKVFLECVQDMDHENMFWYRQDPGLGLRLIYFSYDVKMKEKGDIPEGYSVSREKKERFSLILESASTNQTSMYLCASSFPRRVLETQYFGPGTRLLVL.

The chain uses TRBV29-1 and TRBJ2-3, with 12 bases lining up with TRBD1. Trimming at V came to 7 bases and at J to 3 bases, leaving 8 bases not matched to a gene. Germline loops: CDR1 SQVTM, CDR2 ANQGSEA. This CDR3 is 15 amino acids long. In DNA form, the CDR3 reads TGCAGCGCTGGGGGGGACAGGGGGCGAACAGATACGCAGTATTTT. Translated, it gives CSAGGDRGRTDTQYF.

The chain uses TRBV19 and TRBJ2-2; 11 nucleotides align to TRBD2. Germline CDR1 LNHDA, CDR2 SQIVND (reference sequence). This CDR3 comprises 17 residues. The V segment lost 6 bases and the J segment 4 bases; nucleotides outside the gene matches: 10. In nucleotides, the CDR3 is TGTGCCAGTAGACAAAAGCTAGCGGGAGGAACCACCGGGGAGCTGTTTTTT. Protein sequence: CASRQKLAGGTTGELFF.

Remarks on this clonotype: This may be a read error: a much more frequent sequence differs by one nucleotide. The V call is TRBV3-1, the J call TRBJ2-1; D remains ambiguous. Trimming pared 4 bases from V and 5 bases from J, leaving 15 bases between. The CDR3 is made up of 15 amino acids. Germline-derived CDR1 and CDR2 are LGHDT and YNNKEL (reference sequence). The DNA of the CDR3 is TGTGCCAGCAGCCTGTCGCTCAAACCTAACAATGAGCAGTTCTTC. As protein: CASSLSLKPNNEQFF.

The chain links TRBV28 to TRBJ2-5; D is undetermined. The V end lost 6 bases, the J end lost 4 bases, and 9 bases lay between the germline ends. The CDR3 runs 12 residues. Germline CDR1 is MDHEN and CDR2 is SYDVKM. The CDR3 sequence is CASSQRVETQYF. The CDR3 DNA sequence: TGTGCCAGCAGCCAACGGGTAGAGACCCAGTACTTC. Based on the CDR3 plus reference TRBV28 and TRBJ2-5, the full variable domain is DVKVTQSSRYLVKRTGEKVFLECVQDMDHENMFWYRQDPGLGLRLIYFSYDVKMKEKGDIPEGYSVSREKKERFSLILESASTNQTSMYLCASSQRVETQYFGPGTRLLVL.

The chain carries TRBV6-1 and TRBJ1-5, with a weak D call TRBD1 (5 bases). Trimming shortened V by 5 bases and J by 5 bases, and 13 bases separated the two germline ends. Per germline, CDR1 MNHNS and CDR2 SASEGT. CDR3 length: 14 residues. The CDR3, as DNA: TGTGCCAGCAGTTTCCAGGGTCTGGATCAGCCCCAGCATTTT. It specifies CASSFQGLDQPQHF.

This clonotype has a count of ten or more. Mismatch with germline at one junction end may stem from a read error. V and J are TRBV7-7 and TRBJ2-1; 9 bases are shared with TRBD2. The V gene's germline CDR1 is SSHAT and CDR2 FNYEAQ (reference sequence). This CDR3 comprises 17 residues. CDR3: CASSLGGGRAPASEQFF. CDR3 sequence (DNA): TGTGCTAGCAGCTTAGGTGGCGGGAGGGCCCCTGCCAGTGAGCAGTTCTTC.

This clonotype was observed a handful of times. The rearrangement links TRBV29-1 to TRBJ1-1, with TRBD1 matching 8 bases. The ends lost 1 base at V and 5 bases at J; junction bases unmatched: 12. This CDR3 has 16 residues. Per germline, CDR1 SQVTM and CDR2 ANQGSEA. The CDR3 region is CSVEGFPGGRLTEAFF. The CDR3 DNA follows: TGCAGCGTTGAAGGATTCCCAGGGGGCCGGTTAACTGAAGCTTTCTTT.

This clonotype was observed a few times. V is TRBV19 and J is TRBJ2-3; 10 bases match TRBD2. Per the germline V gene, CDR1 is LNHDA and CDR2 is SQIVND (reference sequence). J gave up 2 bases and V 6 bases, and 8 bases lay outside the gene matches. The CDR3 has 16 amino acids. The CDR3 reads CASSVLAGAPTDTQYF. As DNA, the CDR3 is TGTGCCAGTAGCGTCCTAGCGGGAGCCCCCACAGATACGCAGTATTTT.

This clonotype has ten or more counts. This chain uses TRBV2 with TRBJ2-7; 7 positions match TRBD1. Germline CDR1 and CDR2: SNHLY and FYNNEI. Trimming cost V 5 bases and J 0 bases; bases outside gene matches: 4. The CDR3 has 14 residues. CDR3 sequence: CASSKDRSSYEQYF. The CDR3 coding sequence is TGTGCCAGCAGTAAGGACAGGAGCTCCTACGAGCAGTACTTC. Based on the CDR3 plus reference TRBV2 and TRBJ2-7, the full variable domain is EPEVTQTPSHQVTQMGQEVILRCVPISNHLYFYWYRQILGQKVEFLVSFYNNEISEKSEIFDDQFSVERPDGSNFTLKIRSTKLEDSAMYFCASSKDRSSYEQYFGPGTRLTVT.

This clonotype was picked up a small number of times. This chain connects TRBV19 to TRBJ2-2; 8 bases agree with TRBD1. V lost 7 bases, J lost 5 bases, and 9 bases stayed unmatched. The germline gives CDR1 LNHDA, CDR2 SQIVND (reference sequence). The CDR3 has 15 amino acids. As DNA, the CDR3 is TGTGCCAGTACGCGAGACAGGGGTATAACCGGGGAGCTGTTTTTT. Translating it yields CASTRDRGITGELFF.